Following are 14 T cell receptor beta chains from one sample sequenced in a study of memory CD4+ T cells and cytomegalovirus serostatus. The sort gate was single viable CD3+CD4+CD8-CD45RO+ cells for memory CD4+ T cells. Repertoires were generated with immunoSEQ multiplex PCR, while TCRdb's copy carries only in-frame clones and drops some. Of some 87,000 clones detected, under 90% appear once; the ten largest clones hold approximately 4%. The sample was memory CD4+ T cells from blood. All receptors derive from an adult in good health and CMV-seropositive.

This rearrangement joins TRBV13 to TRBJ2-3; D is undetermined. The CDR3 is made up of 16 amino acids. The germline V gene encodes CDR1 PRHDT and CDR2 FYEKMQ (reference sequence). Trimming pared 5 bases from V and 0 bases from J, leaving 15 bases between. The CDR3 loop is CASSPVFGLSTDTQYF. The CDR3 DNA is TGTGCCAGCAGCCCAGTCTTCGGCCTTAGCACAGATACGCAGTATTTT.

Of note for this clone: The identical CDR3 is also encoded by other nucleotide sequences in the sample. V is TRBV19 and J is TRBJ2-5; D may be TRBD1 (6 bases). This CDR3 contains 13 residues. Germline V gene lookup returns CDR1 LNHDA and CDR2 SQIVND (reference sequence). Trimming cost V 0 bases and J 4 bases, with 6 bases left between them. This chain's CDR3 is CASSIDRGETQYF. The CDR3, as DNA: TGTGCCAGTAGTATAGACAGGGGAGAGACCCAGTACTTC. Drawing the rest from reference TRBV19 and TRBJ2-5, the complete variable domain is DGGITQSPKYLFRKEGQNVTLSCEQNLNHDAMYWYRQDPGQGLRLIYYSQIVNDFQKGDIAEGYSVSREKKESFPLTVTSAQKNPTAFYLCASSIDRGETQYFGPGTRLLVL.

Details on this clone: Other DNA variants within this sample encode the same CDR3. The chain combines TRBV18 with TRBJ1-2; unclear D gene. Germline V CDR1 and CDR2: KGHSH, LQKENI. V was pared by 3 bases and J by 4 bases, with 6 bases between. The CDR3 runs to 12 residues. The CDR3: CASSPGIYGYTF. Here the CDR3 DNA reads TGTGCCAGCTCACCGGGGATCTATGGCTACACCTTC.

This chain connects TRBV5-1 to TRBJ2-7; D may be TRBD2 (5 bases). This CDR3 comprises 15 residues. The germline V gene has CDR1 SGHRS and CDR2 YFSETQ. V dropped 4 bases and J dropped 7 bases, with 21 bases sitting between them. The CDR3 sequence is CASSLNPQAAGEQYF. In nucleotides, the CDR3 is TGCGCCAGCAGCCTTAACCCACAAGCGGCTGGGGAGCAGTACTTC.

This clone was seen once. This chain connects TRBV9 to TRBJ1-5; weak D call: TRBD1 (6 bases). This CDR3 is 14 amino acids long. The germline gives CDR1 SGDLS, CDR2 YYNGEE. V was shortened by 0 bases and J by 6 bases, with 10 bases between the two germline ends. The CDR3 DNA reads as TGTGCCAGCAGCGTAGAGGGGGTATTTCAGCCCCAGCATTTT. As protein: CASSVEGVFQPQHF.

This chain joins TRBV7-9 and TRBJ1-1; 8 bases line up with TRBD1. Germline CDR1 reads SEHNR; CDR2 reads FQNEAQ (reference sequence). The CDR3 sequence is 16 residues long. V gave up 5 bases and J gave up 7 bases; unmatched junction bases: 15. CDR3 region: CASSPGQGSDLNEAFF. CDR3 bases: TGTGCCAGCAGCCCCGGACAGGGAAGCGATTTAAATGAAGCTTTCTTT.

The chain uses TRBV29-1 and TRBJ2-7, with 7 positions matching TRBD1. Losses at the gene ends were 1 base for V and 4 bases for J; bases not matched to a gene: 4. Germline CDR1 reads SQVTM; CDR2 reads ANQGSEA. CDR3 size: 13 residues. The CDR3 spells CSVEGDRRYEQYF. CDR3 bases: TGCAGCGTTGAAGGGGACAGACGGTACGAGCAGTACTTC.

V and J are TRBV7-6 and TRBJ1-5, with D hard to call. This CDR3 spans 15 amino acids. V gave up 1 base and J gave up 1 base, with 8 bases separating them. CDR1 and CDR2 from the germline V gene are SGHVS and FNYEAQ. The CDR3 here is CASSLVSGSNQPQHF. CDR3 nucleotide sequence: TGTGCCAGCAGCTTAGTTTCGGGGAGCAATCAGCCCCAGCATTTT.

The chain is built from TRBV6-1 and TRBJ2-1, with 14 bases lining up with TRBD2. V lost 3 bases, J lost 7 bases, and 5 bases stayed unmatched. The CDR3 sequence is 16 residues long. Germline V CDR1 and CDR2: MNHNS, SASEGT. The CDR3 sequence: CASSEVGTSGRNEQFF. The CDR3 region has the DNA TGTGCCAGCAGTGAGGTTGGGACTAGCGGGAGAAATGAGCAGTTCTTC.

The chain employs TRBV6-5 and TRBJ2-3; D is ambiguous. The CDR3 loop spans 13 amino acids. V lost 4 bases and J 0 bases, leaving 5 bases between the germline ends. The germline gives CDR1 MNHEY, CDR2 SVGAGI. The CDR3 nucleotides read TGTGCCAGCAGTTTCGGGAGCACAGATACGCAGTATTTT. Its protein product is CASSFGSTDTQYF.

This clone has a handful of counts. The CDR3 is CASSLDHGDGAGGYTF. CDR3 in DNA: TGTGCCAGCAGCTTAGATCACGGGGACGGTGCGGGAGGCTACACCTTC. The chain links TRBV11-2 to TRBJ1-2; tentative D call: TRBD1 (5 bases). Germline V gene lookup returns CDR1 SGHAT and CDR2 FQNNGV. Between the trimmed V and J ends, which lost 0 bases and 8 bases, there was a span of 19 bases. The CDR3 has 16 amino acids.

V gene TRBV6-6 combines with J gene TRBJ1-2; D uncertain. The germline V gene has CDR1 MNHNY and CDR2 SVGAGI (reference sequence). Between the trimmed V and J ends, which lost 5 bases and 8 bases, there was a span of 12 bases. The CDR3 totals 12 residues. This CDR3 is CASSESLGGYTF. CDR3 DNA sequence: TGTGCCAGCAGTGAGTCTTTGGGAGGCTACACCTTC.

This clone was observed a few times. This chain links TRBV18 with TRBJ1-5, with 7 bases lining up with TRBD1. Germline values: CDR1 KGHSH, CDR2 LQKENI. The CDR3 sequence is 16 residues long. V trimming: 3 bases; J trimming: 1 base; junction bases outside the gene matches: 6. The CDR3 DNA follows: TGTGCCAGCTCACCTGCGACAGGGATCAGCAATCAGCCCCAGCATTTT. Amino acids: CASSPATGISNQPQHF.

This clone was seen more than once but under ten times. V and J are TRBV7-8 and TRBJ2-1, with TRBD1 matching 9 bases. CDR1 is SGHVS and CDR2 is FQNEAQ in the germline V gene. The V segment lost 2 bases and the J segment 9 bases; nucleotides outside the gene matches: 8. The CDR3 totals 15 residues. CDR3 protein: CASSLQRQGVTEQFF. CDR3 DNA sequence: TGTGCCAGCAGCTTACAGAGACAGGGGGTTACTGAGCAGTTCTTC.